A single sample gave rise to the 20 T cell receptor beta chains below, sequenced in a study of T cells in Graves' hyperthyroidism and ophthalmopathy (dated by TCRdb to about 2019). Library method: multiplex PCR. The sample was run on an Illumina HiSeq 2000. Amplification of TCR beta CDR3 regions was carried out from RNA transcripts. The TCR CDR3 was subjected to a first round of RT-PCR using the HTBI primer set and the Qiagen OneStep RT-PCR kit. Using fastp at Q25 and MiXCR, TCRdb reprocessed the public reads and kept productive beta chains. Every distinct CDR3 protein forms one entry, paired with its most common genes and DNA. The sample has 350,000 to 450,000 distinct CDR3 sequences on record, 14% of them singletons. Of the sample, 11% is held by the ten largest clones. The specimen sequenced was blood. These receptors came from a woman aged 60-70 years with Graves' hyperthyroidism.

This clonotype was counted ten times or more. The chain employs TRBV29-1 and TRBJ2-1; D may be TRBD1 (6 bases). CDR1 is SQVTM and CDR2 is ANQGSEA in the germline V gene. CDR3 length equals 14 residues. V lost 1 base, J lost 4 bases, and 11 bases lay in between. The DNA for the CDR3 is TGCAGCGTTGAAGCAGGGACACCTTACAATGAGCAGTTCTTC. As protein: CSVEAGTPYNEQFF.

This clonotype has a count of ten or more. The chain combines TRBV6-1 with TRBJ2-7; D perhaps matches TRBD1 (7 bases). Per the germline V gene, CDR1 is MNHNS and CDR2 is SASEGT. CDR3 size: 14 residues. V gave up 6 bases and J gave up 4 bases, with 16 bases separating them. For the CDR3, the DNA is TGTGCCAGCAGGGAGGGGGCTAGCGTGTACGAGCAGTACTTC. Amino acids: CASREGASVYEQYF.

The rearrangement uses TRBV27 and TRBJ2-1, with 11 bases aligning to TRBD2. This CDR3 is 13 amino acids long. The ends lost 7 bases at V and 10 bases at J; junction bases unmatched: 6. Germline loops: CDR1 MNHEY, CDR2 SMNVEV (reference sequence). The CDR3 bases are TGTGCCAGCACCATAGCGGGAGGGCGAGAGCAGTTCTTC. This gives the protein CASTIAGGREQFF.

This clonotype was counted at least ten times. As DNA, the CDR3 is TGTGCCAGCAGCCTCGACAGGGGACCTCAGCCCCAGCATTTT. Its translation: CASSLDRGPQPQHF. The rearrangement uses TRBV11-2 and TRBJ1-5; 8 bases line up with TRBD1. This CDR3 has 14 amino acids. The junction had 6 bases not matched to a gene; V was cut back by 5 bases and J by 6 bases. Germline CDR1 is SGHAT and CDR2 is FQNNGV.

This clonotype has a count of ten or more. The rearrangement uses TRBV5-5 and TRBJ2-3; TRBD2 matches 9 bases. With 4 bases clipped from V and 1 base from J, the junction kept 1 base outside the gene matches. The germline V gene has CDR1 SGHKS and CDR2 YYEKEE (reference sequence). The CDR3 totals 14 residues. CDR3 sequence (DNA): TGTGCCAGCAGCCGGACTAGCGGCACAGATACGCAGTATTTT. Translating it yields CASSRTSGTDTQYF.

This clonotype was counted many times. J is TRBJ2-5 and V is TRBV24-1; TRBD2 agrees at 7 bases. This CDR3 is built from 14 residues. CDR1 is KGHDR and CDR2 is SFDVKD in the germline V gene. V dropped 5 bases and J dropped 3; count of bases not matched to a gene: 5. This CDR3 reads CATSAGGPEETQYF. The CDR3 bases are TGTGCCACCAGTGCGGGAGGCCCTGAAGAGACCCAGTACTTC.

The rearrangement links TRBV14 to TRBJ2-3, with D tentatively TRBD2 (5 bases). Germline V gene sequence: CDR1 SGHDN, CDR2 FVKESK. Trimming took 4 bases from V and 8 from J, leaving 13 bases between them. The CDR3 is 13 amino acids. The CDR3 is CASSPILEGTQYF. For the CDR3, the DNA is TGTGCCAGCAGCCCGATACTCGAGGGTACGCAGTATTTT.

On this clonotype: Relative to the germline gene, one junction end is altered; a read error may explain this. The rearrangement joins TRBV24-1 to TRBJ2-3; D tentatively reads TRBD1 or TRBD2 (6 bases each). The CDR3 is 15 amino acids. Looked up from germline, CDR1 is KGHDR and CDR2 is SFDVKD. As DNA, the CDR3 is TGTGCCGCCAGTGACCCCCGGAGGGGGTCAGATACGCAGTATTTT. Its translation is CAASDPRRGSDTQYF.

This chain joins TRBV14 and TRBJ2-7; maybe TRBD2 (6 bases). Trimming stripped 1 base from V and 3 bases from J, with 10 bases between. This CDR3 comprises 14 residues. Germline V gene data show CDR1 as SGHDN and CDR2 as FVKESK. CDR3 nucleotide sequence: TGTGCCAGCAGCCAAGCGGGAGTCCTCTACGAGCAGTACTTC. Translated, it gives CASSQAGVLYEQYF.

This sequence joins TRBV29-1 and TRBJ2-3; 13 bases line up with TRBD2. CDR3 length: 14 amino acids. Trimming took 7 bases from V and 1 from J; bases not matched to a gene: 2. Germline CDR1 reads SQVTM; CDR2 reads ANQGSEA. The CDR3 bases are TGCAGCGCTGGACTAGCGGGAGGCACAGATACGCAGTATTTT. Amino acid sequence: CSAGLAGGTDTQYF.

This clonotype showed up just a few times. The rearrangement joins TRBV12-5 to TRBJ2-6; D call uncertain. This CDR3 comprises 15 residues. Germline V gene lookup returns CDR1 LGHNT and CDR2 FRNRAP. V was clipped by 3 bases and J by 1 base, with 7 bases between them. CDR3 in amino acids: CASGLETSGANVLTF. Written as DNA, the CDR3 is TGTGCTAGTGGTTTAGAGACTTCTGGGGCCAACGTCCTGACTTTC.

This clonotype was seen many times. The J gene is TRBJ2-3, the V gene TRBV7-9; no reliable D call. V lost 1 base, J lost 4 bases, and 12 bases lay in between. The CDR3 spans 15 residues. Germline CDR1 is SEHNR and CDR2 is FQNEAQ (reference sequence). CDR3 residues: CASSLDREDPDTQYF. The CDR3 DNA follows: TGTGCCAGCAGCTTAGACAGAGAGGATCCAGATACGCAGTATTTT.

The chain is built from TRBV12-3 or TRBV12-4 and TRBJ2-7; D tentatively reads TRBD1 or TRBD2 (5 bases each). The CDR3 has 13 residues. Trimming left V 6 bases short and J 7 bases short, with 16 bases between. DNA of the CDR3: TGTGCCAGCAGGACCGGGACCCAGACAGAGCAGTACTTC. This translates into CASRTGTQTEQYF.

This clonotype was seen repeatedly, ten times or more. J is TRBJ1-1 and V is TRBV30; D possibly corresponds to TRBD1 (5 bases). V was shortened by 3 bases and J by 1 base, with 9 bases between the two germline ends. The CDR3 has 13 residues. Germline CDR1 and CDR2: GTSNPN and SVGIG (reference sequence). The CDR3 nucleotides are TGTGCCTGGAGGGACACCCAGAACACTGAAGCTTTCTTT. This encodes CAWRDTQNTEAFF.

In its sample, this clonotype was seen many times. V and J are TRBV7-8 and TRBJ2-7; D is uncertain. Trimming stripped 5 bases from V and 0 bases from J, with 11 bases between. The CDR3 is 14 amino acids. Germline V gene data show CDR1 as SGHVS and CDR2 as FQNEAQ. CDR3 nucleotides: TGTGCCAGCAGCCCCAGGATACTCTCCTACGAGCAGTACTTC. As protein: CASSPRILSYEQYF.

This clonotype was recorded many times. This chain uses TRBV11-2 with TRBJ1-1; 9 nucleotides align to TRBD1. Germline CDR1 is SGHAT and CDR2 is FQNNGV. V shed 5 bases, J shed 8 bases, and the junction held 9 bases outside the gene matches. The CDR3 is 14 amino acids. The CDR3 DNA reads TGTGCCAGCAGCCTAACCGGGACAGGGACCGAAGCTTTCTTT. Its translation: CASSLTGTGTEAFF.

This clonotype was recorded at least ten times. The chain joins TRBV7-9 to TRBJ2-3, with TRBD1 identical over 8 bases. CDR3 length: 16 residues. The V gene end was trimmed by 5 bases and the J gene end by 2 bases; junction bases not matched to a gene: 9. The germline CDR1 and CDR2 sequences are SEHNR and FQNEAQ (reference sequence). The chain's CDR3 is CASSPDRVDPTDTQYF. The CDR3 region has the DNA TGTGCCAGCAGCCCGGACAGGGTCGACCCCACAGATACGCAGTATTTT.

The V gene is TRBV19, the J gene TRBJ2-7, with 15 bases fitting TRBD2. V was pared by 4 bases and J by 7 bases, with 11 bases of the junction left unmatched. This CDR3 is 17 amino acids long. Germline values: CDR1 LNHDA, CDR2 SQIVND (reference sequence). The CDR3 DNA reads TGTGCCAGTAGTAAGGGACTAGCGGGAGGCCCCTGGGGTGAGCAGTACTTC. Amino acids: CASSKGLAGGPWGEQYF. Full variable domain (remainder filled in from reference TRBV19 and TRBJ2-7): DGGITQSPKYLFRKEGQNVTLSCEQNLNHDAMYWYRQDPGQGLRLIYYSQIVNDFQKGDIAEGYSVSREKKESFPLTVTSAQKNPTAFYLCASSKGLAGGPWGEQYFGPGTRLTVT.

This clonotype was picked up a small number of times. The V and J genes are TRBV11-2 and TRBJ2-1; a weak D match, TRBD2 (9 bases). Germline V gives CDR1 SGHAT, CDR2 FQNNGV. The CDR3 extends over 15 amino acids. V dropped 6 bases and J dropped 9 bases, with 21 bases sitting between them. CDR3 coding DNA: TGTGCCAGCAGTTTGTTCCTAGCGGGGACAGGTGAGCAGTTCTTC. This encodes CASSLFLAGTGEQFF.

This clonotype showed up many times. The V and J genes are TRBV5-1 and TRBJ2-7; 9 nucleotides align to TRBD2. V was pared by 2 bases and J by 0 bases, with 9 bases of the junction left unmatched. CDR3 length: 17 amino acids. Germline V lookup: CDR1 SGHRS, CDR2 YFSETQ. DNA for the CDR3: TGCGCCAGCAGCTTCTCAGCGGGGGGAGGATACTCCTACGAGCAGTACTTC. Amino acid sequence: CASSFSAGGGYSYEQYF.